The next 10 T cell receptor beta chains were all read from a single sample in a study of blood T cell repertoires in COVID-19. Clones were sequenced by immunoSEQ multiplex PCR, and TCRdb holds only the in-frame ones, with some missing. The table includes around 200,000 clones, around 86% detected once. Sequencing was done on a sample of PBMCs or T cells enriched from blood (not recorded which). These receptors all stem from a middle-aged man with acute COVID-19.

CDR3 coding DNA: TGTGCCAGCAGTTTACTCCCTCCAGGGCTGGGTGAAAAACTGTTTTTT. It yields the protein CASSLLPPGLGEKLFF. The chain recombines TRBV27 with TRBJ1-4, with D perhaps TRBD1 (5 bases). V was trimmed by 2 bases and J by 7 bases, leaving 17 bases between them. The CDR3 covers 16 residues. Germline V gene data show CDR1 as MNHEY and CDR2 as SMNVEV (reference sequence).

The rearrangement joins TRBV28 to TRBJ2-3; perhaps TRBD2 as D (5 bases). V was trimmed by 2 bases and J by 2 bases, leaving 8 bases between them. This CDR3 comprises 14 residues. CDR1 is MDHEN, CDR2 SYDVKM, per germline. Written as DNA, the CDR3 is TGTGCCAGCAGTTTAGGAGGCGACACAGATACGCAGTATTTT. This sequence encodes CASSLGGDTDTQYF.

The chain employs TRBV13 and TRBJ2-3; 7 bases match TRBD2. V gave up 5 bases and J gave up 0 bases; unmatched junction bases: 8. This CDR3 spans 16 amino acids. CDR1 and CDR2 from the germline V gene are PRHDT and FYEKMQ (reference sequence). The CDR3 DNA reads TGTGCCAGCAGCCCAGATATAGCGGGTAGCACAGATACGCAGTATTTT. It is translated as CASSPDIAGSTDTQYF.

This clone was detected only once. CDR3 in DNA: TGTGCCAGCAGCTCGAGGGCTAGCTCCTACAATGAGCAGTTCTTC. It encodes CASSSRASSYNEQFF. The rearrangement links TRBV9 to TRBJ2-1; tentative D call: TRBD2 (5 bases). The germline V gene has CDR1 SGDLS and CDR2 YYNGEE. V dropped 4 bases and J dropped 0 bases, with 11 bases sitting between them. The CDR3 has 15 amino acids.

The J gene is TRBJ2-1, the V gene TRBV27; maybe TRBD2 (5 bases). V was cut by 6 bases and J by 6 bases, with 15 bases left in between. The CDR3 sequence is 14 residues long. Germline CDR1 MNHEY, CDR2 SMNVEV (reference sequence). The CDR3 sequence is CASRAGPPVNEQFF. The CDR3 nucleotides read TGTGCCAGCAGGGCGGGTCCCCCCGTCAATGAGCAGTTCTTC.

This chain connects TRBV29-1 to TRBJ1-5, with TRBD1 matching 7 bases. Germline values: CDR1 SQVTM, CDR2 ANQGSEA. This CDR3 contains 13 residues. The V and J ends lost 4 bases and 3 bases, in that order; junction bases with no gene match: 3. The CDR3 protein is CSVGTGLNQPQHF. The CDR3 nucleotides are TGCAGCGTTGGGACAGGCCTCAATCAGCCCCAGCATTTT.

The chain recombines TRBV7-2 with TRBJ2-1; D remains ambiguous. The CDR3 is 12 residues long. Trimming pared 5 bases from V and 5 bases from J, leaving 7 bases between. CDR1 is SGHTA and CDR2 is FQGNSA in the germline V gene. The DNA of the CDR3 is TGTGCCAGCAGCATATATAACAATGAGCAGTTCTTC. It translates to CASSIYNNEQFF. The full variable domain, with the rest looked up from reference TRBV7-2 and TRBJ2-1, is GAGVSQSPSNKVTEKGKDVELRCDPISGHTALYWYRQSLGQGLEFLIYFQGNSAPDKSGLPSDRFSAERTGGSVSTLTIQRTQQEDSAVYLCASSIYNNEQFFGPGTRLTVL.

The CDR3 is CASSFRQGQGETQYF. The CDR3 nucleotides read TGTGCCAGCAGCTTCCGACAGGGGCAAGGAGAGACCCAGTACTTC. The chain links TRBV5-4 to TRBJ2-5; TRBD1 agrees at 8 bases. Trimming took 2 bases from V and 4 from J; bases not matched to a gene: 7. There are 15 residues in the CDR3. From germline, CDR1 is SGHNT and CDR2 YYREEE (reference sequence).

The rearrangement joins TRBV19 to TRBJ2-7; D is unresolved. V lost 3 bases and J 2 bases, leaving 8 bases between the germline ends. The germline gives CDR1 LNHDA, CDR2 SQIVND (reference sequence). CDR3 length: 13 residues. CDR3 protein: CASSMRAPYEQYF. CDR3 coding DNA: TGTGCCAGTAGTATGCGAGCTCCCTACGAGCAGTACTTC.

This chain joins TRBV11-2 and TRBJ1-1, with 10 bases fitting TRBD1. With 0 bases clipped from V and 1 base from J, the junction kept 2 bases outside the gene matches. The CDR3 length is 16 residues. Germline V gene sequence: CDR1 SGHAT, CDR2 FQNNGV. CDR3 region: CASSLEGTGANTEAFF. The CDR3 DNA sequence: TGTGCCAGCAGCTTAGAAGGGACAGGGGCGAACACTGAAGCTTTCTTT.